The entry below describes one TCR beta chain. Its antigen is as yet unknown. While the first cohort had 700 or so subjects, the donors belonged to the separate validation cohort of 100 to 150 subjects. The data belong to a study of cytomegalovirus exposure and HLA in healthy donors. Study background: The platform used for the approximately 120 validation repertoires matched that of the 600 to 800 first-cohort repertoires, a later analysis reported.

Clones were read by immunoSEQ multiplex PCR, and TCRdb kept only the in-frame ones, dropping some. Of 280,000 or so clones in the sample, roughly 88% were seen once. The study, taken as a whole, reports: Some public TCRs appeared in many individuals, while most sequences were rare.

This CDR3 has 18 residues. This clonotype originated in a woman younger than 35 in good health and CMV-seronegative. Sequencing input: PBMCs. The V call is TRBV1, the J call TRBJ2-1; no DNA check was done on the table's D call, TRBD2. TRBV1 is a documented pseudogene. CDR3 sequence reads: CTSSQDAPRERLGAEQFF. The CDR3 DNA is TGCACCAGCAGCCAAGATGCCCCTAGAGAGCGGTTGGGTGCTGAGCAGTTCTTC.